The present T cell receptor beta chain was sequenced within a study of cytomegalovirus exposure and HLA in healthy donors. 60 Vbeta and 13 Jbeta primers were used in PCR. TCRdb's copy holds only in-frame clones and misses some; the assay was immunoSEQ multiplex PCR. The sample contains about 190,000 clones, over 70% of which appear only once. CDR1 is LGHNA, CDR2 YSLEER, per germline. The CDR3 extends over 15 amino acids. V gave up 5 bases and J gave up 0 bases; unmatched junction bases: 2. Findings and limits, study-wide: A later analysis linked a missense variant in DCLRE1C to the trimming of TCR beta V and J genes. Cytomegalovirus association was listed for 170 or so TCR beta chains.

In the case of this clone: Its antigen remains unknown.

The specimen sequenced was PBMCs. The TCR originated in a man between 50 and 59 years old in good health and CMV-seronegative. This chain uses TRBV4-3 with TRBJ2-3, with 10 bases lining up with TRBD2. DNA of the CDR3: TGCGCCAGCAGCGGACTAGCGGTTAGCACAGATACGCAGTATTTT. It codes for CASSGLAVSTDTQYF.